Shown below are 24 T cell receptor beta chains from a single sample sequenced in a study of long-term antiretroviral therapy in people with HIV. Survey-level immunoSEQ v3.0 assays were run. The data were produced by immunoSEQ multiplex PCR, yet TCRdb's version contains in-frame clones alone and is incomplete. The sample carries 28,000 or so clones, 70% to 90% recorded once. The source material was unsorted PBMCs, sampled 0.8 years before starting antiretroviral therapy. All receptors come from a man aged 18-30 years with HIV.

The rearrangement uses TRBV15 and TRBJ2-2; 7 nucleotides match TRBD1. Germline values: CDR1 LNHNV, CDR2 YYDKDF (reference sequence). This CDR3 is built from 15 residues. The trim removed 9 bases at V and 6 bases at J, leaving 13 bases unmatched. The CDR3 bases are TGTGCCACAAGATTTGACAGGGTTAAGGCCGGGGAGCTGTTTTTT. Its protein is CATRFDRVKAGELFF.

The chain couples TRBV18 to TRBJ2-3, with D possibly TRBD1 on 6 matching bases. CDR1 is KGHSH, CDR2 LQKENI, per germline. The ends were cut back, 5 bases at V and 3 bases at J, with 15 bases in the middle. CDR3 length: 15 residues. CDR3 protein: CASSVTGIKTDTQYF. CDR3 sequence (DNA): TGTGCCAGCTCAGTCACAGGGATTAAGACAGATACGCAGTATTTT.

V is TRBV18 and J is TRBJ2-2; 7 bases align to TRBD1. The V gene's germline CDR1 is KGHSH and CDR2 LQKENI. The CDR3 is made up of 16 amino acids. V was pared by 5 bases and J by 2 bases, with 8 bases of the junction left unmatched. As DNA, the CDR3 is TGTGCCAGCTCAACAACCGGGACAGTAAACACCGGGGAGCTGTTTTTT. This translates into CASSTTGTVNTGELFF. The entire variable domain, with the rest obtained from reference TRBV18 and TRBJ2-2, is as follows: NAGVMQNPRHLVRRRGQEARLRCSPMKGHSHVYWYRQLPEEGLKFMVYLQKENIIDESGMPKERFSAEFPKEGPSILRIQQVVRGDSAAYFCASSTTGTVNTGELFFGEGSRLTVL.

This chain connects TRBV9 to TRBJ2-1, with TRBD2 identical over 14 bases. The CDR3 has 15 residues. Trimming at V came to 7 bases and at J to 7 bases, leaving 7 bases not matched to a gene. CDR1 is SGDLS, CDR2 YYNGEE, per germline. CDR3 in amino acids: CASGPGTSGRNEQFF. CDR3 coding DNA: TGTGCCAGCGGACCCGGGACTAGCGGGAGAAATGAGCAGTTCTTC.

The gene calls are TRBV28 and TRBJ2-5; 8 nucleotides align to TRBD1. The CDR3 runs 16 residues. Per the germline V gene, CDR1 is MDHEN and CDR2 is SYDVKM. The V segment lost 5 bases and the J segment 1 base; nucleotides outside the gene matches: 9. CDR3 coding DNA: TGTGCCAGCAGTGGAACCGGGACAGGTCTCCAAGAGACCCAGTACTTC. This codes for CASSGTGTGLQETQYF.

The chain's CDR3 is CASSSIRDRVNEQFF. CDR3 bases: TGTGCCAGCAGCTCAATACGGGACAGGGTTAATGAGCAGTTCTTC. This rearrangement joins TRBV11-2 to TRBJ2-1; 9 nucleotides match TRBD1. The V segment lost 4 bases and the J segment 7 bases; nucleotides outside the gene matches: 8. The germline CDR1 and CDR2 sequences are SGHAT and FQNNGV. The CDR3 runs to 15 residues.

This chain links TRBV10-3 with TRBJ2-7; D gene unclear. In germline, CDR1 is ENHRY, CDR2 SYGVKD. V shed 6 bases and J shed 0 bases, with 6 bases lying between them. The CDR3 sequence is 12 residues long. CDR3 protein: CAISHNSYEQYF. DNA of the CDR3: TGTGCCATCAGCCACAACTCCTACGAGCAGTACTTC.

V gene TRBV30 combines with J gene TRBJ2-7; 8 bases match TRBD1. CDR3 length: 13 residues. Per the germline V gene, CDR1 is GTSNPN and CDR2 is SVGIG (reference sequence). The V segment lost 3 bases and the J segment 1 base; nucleotides outside the gene matches: 2. The DNA for the CDR3 is TGTGCCTGGAGCCGACAGGGGTCCTACGAGCAGTACTTC. Its protein product is CAWSRQGSYEQYF.

The genes are TRBV29-1 and TRBJ2-1; 8 nucleotides line up with TRBD1. The germline gives CDR1 SQVTM, CDR2 ANQGSEA. This CDR3 has 14 residues. V lost 5 bases, J lost 6 bases, and 9 bases stayed unmatched. The CDR3 DNA reads as TGCAGCGTTTCCGACAGGGGTATGATCAATGAGCAGTTCTTC. Translating gives CSVSDRGMINEQFF.

The genes are TRBV7-3 and TRBJ2-1, with TRBD2 matching over 7 bases. Per germline, CDR1 SGHTA and CDR2 FQGTGA. The CDR3 spans 15 residues. The trim removed 5 bases at V and 4 bases at J, leaving 8 bases unmatched. This CDR3 reads CASSVLGGGYNEQFF. The CDR3 DNA sequence: TGTGCCAGCAGCGTCCTTGGGGGGGGATACAATGAGCAGTTCTTC.

The V call is TRBV6-6, the J call TRBJ2-2; possible D gene TRBD2, 5 bases. From germline, CDR1 is MNHNY and CDR2 SVGAGI (reference sequence). V was clipped by 0 bases and J by 7 bases, with 12 bases between them. CDR3 length equals 15 residues. The CDR3 DNA follows: TGTGCCAGCAGTTACTCGGCCGGGGAGAACGGGGAGCTGTTTTTT. It codes for CASSYSAGENGELFF.

V is TRBV5-1 and J is TRBJ2-7; weak D call: TRBD1 (5 bases). The length of the CDR3 is 12 residues. V was pared by 7 bases and J by 3 bases, with 11 bases between. Germline V gene data show CDR1 as SGHRS and CDR2 as YFSETQ. The CDR3 DNA follows: TGCGCCAGCCAGGGCACGAACTACGAGCAGTACTTC. As protein: CASQGTNYEQYF.

The chain carries TRBV5-6 and TRBJ2-3, with a weak D call TRBD2 (5 bases). V dropped 4 bases and J dropped 2 bases, with 14 bases sitting between them. From germline, CDR1 is SGHDT and CDR2 YYEEEE. The CDR3 runs 15 residues. CDR3 sequence reads: CASSAPQRSTDTQYF. In DNA form, the CDR3 reads TGTGCCAGCAGCGCCCCCCAGCGGTCCACAGATACGCAGTATTTT.

The chain couples TRBV2 to TRBJ2-5, with 7 bases that match TRBD1. The junction had 8 bases not matched to a gene; V was cut back by 4 bases and J by 3 bases. CDR3 length: 15 amino acids. Germline lookup yields CDR1 SNHLY and CDR2 FYNNEI. The CDR3 is CASSVDVGTEETQYF. The DNA for the CDR3 is TGTGCCAGCAGTGTCGATGTTGGGACAGAAGAGACCCAGTACTTC.

V usage is TRBV5-4 and J usage is TRBJ2-6; tentatively, D is TRBD2 (6 bases). The CDR3 loop spans 17 amino acids. V lost 0 bases, J lost 2 bases, and 12 bases lay in between. Germline lookup yields CDR1 SGHNT and CDR2 YYREEE (reference sequence). The CDR3 sequence is CASSLVGRGAGANVLTF. CDR3 in DNA: TGTGCCAGCAGCTTGGTCGGGCGGGGAGCTGGGGCCAACGTCCTGACTTTC.

The chain employs TRBV9 and TRBJ1-4, with D uncertain. Germline V gene data show CDR1 as SGDLS and CDR2 as YYNGEE. This CDR3 region has 14 residues. V shed 4 bases and J shed 6 bases, with 13 bases lying between them. In DNA form, the CDR3 reads TGTGCCAGCAGCTTCGCCGGGCAAGATGAAAAACTGTTTTTT. Protein sequence: CASSFAGQDEKLFF. Filled out from reference TRBV9 and TRBJ1-4, the complete variable domain reads DSGVTQTPKHLITATGQRVTLRCSPRSGDLSVYWYQQSLDQGLQFLIQYYNGEERAKGNILERFSAQQFPDLHSELNLSSLELGDSALYFCASSFAGQDEKLFFGSGTQLSVL.

The chain links TRBV11-2 to TRBJ2-7; D ambiguous. This CDR3 has 13 residues. Germline loops: CDR1 SGHAT, CDR2 FQNNGV. The V and J ends lost 7 bases and 4 bases respectively, with 14 bases between them. The CDR3 coding sequence is TGTGCCAGCACCAAGACACCCCTTTACGAGCAGTACTTC. Residues: CASTKTPLYEQYF. Variable domain in full (rest from reference TRBV11-2 and TRBJ2-7): EAGVAQSPRYKIIEKRQSVAFWCNPISGHATLYWYQQILGQGPKLLIQFQNNGVVDDSQLPKDRFSAERLKGVDSTLKIQPAKLEDSAVYLCASTKTPLYEQYFGPGTRLTVT.

The CDR3 DNA is TGTGCCAGTAGTAAAAATAGCGGGATCTACGAGCAGTACTTC. Its translation is CASSKNSGIYEQYF. This chain links TRBV19 with TRBJ2-7, with TRBD2 identical over 8 bases. Trimming removed 4 bases from V and 3 bases from J; junction bases left unmatched: 5. The CDR3 loop spans 14 amino acids. The germline V gene encodes CDR1 LNHDA and CDR2 SQIVND (reference sequence). Complete variable domain (other parts from reference TRBV19 and TRBJ2-7): DGGITQSPKYLFRKEGQNVTLSCEQNLNHDAMYWYRQDPGQGLRLIYYSQIVNDFQKGDIAEGYSVSREKKESFPLTVTSAQKNPTAFYLCASSKNSGIYEQYFGPGTRLTVT.

Only one count was recorded for this clone. The gene calls are TRBV13 and TRBJ1-1; D gene uncertain. V lost 2 bases and J lost 1, with 11 bases in between. Germline CDR1 PRHDT, CDR2 FYEKMQ (reference sequence). CDR3 length: 15 amino acids. This CDR3 is CASSLNGRPNTEAFF. The CDR3 nucleotides read TGTGCCAGCAGCTTAAACGGACGGCCGAACACTGAAGCTTTCTTT.

This clone has only a few counts. V and J are TRBV7-9 and TRBJ2-7, with D possibly matching TRBD2 (6 bases). The CDR3 sequence is 17 residues long. In germline, CDR1 is SEHNR, CDR2 FQNEAQ (reference sequence). V lost 5 bases and J 3 bases, leaving 23 bases between the germline ends. Here the CDR3 reads CASSPTLGGLSDYEQYF. In nucleotides, the CDR3 is TGTGCCAGCAGCCCTACCTTGGGGGGACTTTCAGACTACGAGCAGTACTTC.

V and J are TRBV9 and TRBJ1-2; no clear D. The V end lost 3 bases, the J end lost 0 bases, and 9 bases lay between the germline ends. CDR3 length equals 14 residues. CDR1 is SGDLS, CDR2 YYNGEE, per germline. This chain's CDR3 is CASSAQMTNYGYTF. The CDR3 DNA reads as TGTGCCAGCAGCGCGCAGATGACTAACTATGGCTACACCTTC.

The genes are TRBV9 and TRBJ1-6, with no clear D. Germline CDR1 and CDR2: SGDLS and YYNGEE. V was trimmed by 4 bases and J by 0 bases, leaving 11 bases between them. CDR3 length: 16 amino acids. The CDR3 sequence is CASSRSERSYNSPLHF. The CDR3 nucleotides are TGTGCCAGCAGCAGGAGTGAGCGCTCCTATAATTCACCCCTCCACTTT.

The chain joins TRBV15 to TRBJ1-2; no clear D gene. CDR1 and CDR2 (germline): LNHNV, YYDKDF (reference sequence). Trimming shortened V by 0 bases and J by 8 bases, and 10 bases separated the two germline ends. This CDR3 is 13 amino acids long. The CDR3 DNA follows: TGTGCCACCAGCAGAGACGATGAACGGGGCTACACCTTC. Protein product: CATSRDDERGYTF.

The chain links TRBV6-4 to TRBJ1-2; no clear D. Germline V gene data show CDR1 as MRHNA and CDR2 as SNTAGT. The V end was cut by 8 bases, the J end by 8 bases, with 18 bases between. The CDR3 consists of 13 residues. DNA for the CDR3: TGTGCCAGCTCCAACGCGTTGAAAGGGGGCTACACCTTC. It is translated as CASSNALKGGYTF.